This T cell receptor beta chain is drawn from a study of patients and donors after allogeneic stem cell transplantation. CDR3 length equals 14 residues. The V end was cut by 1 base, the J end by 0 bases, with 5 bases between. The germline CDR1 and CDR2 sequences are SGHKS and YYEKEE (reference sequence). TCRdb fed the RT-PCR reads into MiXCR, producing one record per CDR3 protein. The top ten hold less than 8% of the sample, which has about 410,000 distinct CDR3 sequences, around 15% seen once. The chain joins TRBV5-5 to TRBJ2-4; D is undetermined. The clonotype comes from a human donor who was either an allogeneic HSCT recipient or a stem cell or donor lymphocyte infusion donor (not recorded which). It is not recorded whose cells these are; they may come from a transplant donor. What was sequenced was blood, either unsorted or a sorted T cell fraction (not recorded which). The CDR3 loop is CASSLQLAKNIQYF. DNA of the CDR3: TGTGCCAGCAGCTTGCAGCTAGCCAAAAACATTCAGTACTTC. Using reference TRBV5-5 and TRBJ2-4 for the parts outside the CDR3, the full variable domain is DAGVTQSPTHLIKTRGQQVTLRCSPISGHKSVSWYQQVLGQGPQFIFQYYEKEERGRGNFPDRFSARQFPNYSSELNVNALLLGDSALYLCASSLQLAKNIQYFGAGTRLSVL.